Listed here is a single T cell receptor beta chain. What it binds is unknown. Adults of Caucasian background living in Nashville, Tennessee made up all donors. This entry is derived from a study of shared clonotypes between healthy human individuals. Study-wide background: The cohort had a couple of women and a few men, ages 18 to 49. Study-level results: Having only a few donors restricted how much genetic and exposure-history diversity was captured.

In the original workflow: As immunoSEQ supplied junction-only sequences (without quality scores), filtering differed. The data were produced by immunoSEQ multiplex PCR, yet TCRdb's version contains in-frame clones alone and is incomplete. V, J and clone size reflect that table, while D and trimming were determined from the DNA. The table includes approximately 500,000 clones, 79% detected once. The CDR3 is 11 residues long. From germline, CDR1 is MDHEN and CDR2 SYDVKM. Trimming removed 8 bases from V and 6 bases from J, with 8 bases in between. The origin of this receptor is a woman aged 35 to 49 in good health. Some clones in this sample may be carry-over from other donors' samples. Sequenced: PBMCs. The V call is TRBV28, the J call TRBJ2-1; no reliable D call. CDR3 amino acids: CASWAVNEQFF. The DNA of the CDR3 is TGTGCCAGCTGGGCAGTCAATGAGCAGTTCTTC.